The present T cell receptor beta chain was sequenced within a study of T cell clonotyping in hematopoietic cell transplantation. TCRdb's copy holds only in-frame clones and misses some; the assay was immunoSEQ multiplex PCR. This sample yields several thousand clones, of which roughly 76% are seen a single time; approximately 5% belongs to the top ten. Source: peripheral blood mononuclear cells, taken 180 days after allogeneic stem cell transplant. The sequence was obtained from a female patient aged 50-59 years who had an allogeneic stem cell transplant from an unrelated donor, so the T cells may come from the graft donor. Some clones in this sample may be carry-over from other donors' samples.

The CDR3 reads CASSEGSGTEAFF. The DNA of the CDR3 is TGTGCCAGCAGTGAAGGGTCGGGCACTGAAGCTTTCTTT. The chain employs TRBV2 and TRBJ1-1; D not resolved. CDR1 is SNHLY and CDR2 is FYNNEI in the germline V gene. This CDR3 is built from 13 residues. The V end lost 1 base, the J end lost 4 bases, and 7 bases lay between the germline ends.